This T cell receptor beta chain is from a study of T cell changes during pregnancy in multiple sclerosis. This clone was recorded a few times. Measured with immunoSEQ multiplex PCR; TCRdb has only the in-frame clones, and not every one. The sample yields tens of thousands of clones, approximately 87% seen once. This CDR3 is 14 amino acids long. Germline values: CDR1 GTSNPN, CDR2 SVGIG (reference sequence). Trimming took off 0 bases at V and 4 bases at J, with 12 bases between the two ends. The receptor was derived from a female donor in good health, enrolled as a control in a pregnancy study. The chain carries TRBV30 and TRBJ1-2, with D perhaps matching TRBD1 (6 bases). The sequencing used peripheral blood, collected after pregnancy. The CDR3 bases are TGTGCCTGGAGTGTAGCAGGGGATCTCTATGGCTACACCTTC. Translated, it gives CAWSVAGDLYGYTF.